These 32 T cell receptor beta chains came from one sample sequenced in a study of shared clonotypes between healthy human individuals. Libraries were prepared by immunoSEQ multiplex PCR; TCRdb keeps only in-frame clonotypes and omits some of them. The sample includes about 1.5 million clones, approximately 98% of them seen just once. The sample was naive CD4+ T cells sorted from blood. Indicated subset: CD45RA+ positively selected. These receptors originate from a man aged 25 to 40 in good health.

V usage is TRBV7-9 and J usage is TRBJ2-2, with 9 bases lining up with TRBD1. From germline, CDR1 is SEHNR and CDR2 FQNEAQ (reference sequence). Unmatched junction bases numbered 6, after V lost 5 bases and J lost 5 bases. The CDR3 loop spans 15 amino acids. Here the CDR3 DNA reads TGTGCCAGCAGCCGGGACAGGGAAGGGACCGGGGAGCTGTTTTTT. Its protein is CASSRDREGTGELFF.

The genes are TRBV2 and TRBJ2-7; possibly TRBD1 for D (5 bases). The CDR3 is 13 amino acids. Trimming took 6 bases from V and 3 from J, leaving 12 bases between them. Per germline, CDR1 SNHLY and CDR2 FYNNEI. For the CDR3, the DNA is TGTGCCAGCAGCAAAGACAGCCTCTACGAGCAGTACTTC. This sequence encodes CASSKDSLYEQYF.

Written as DNA, the CDR3 is TGTGCCAGCAGCTTAAGCCCAGGTTACAATGAGCAGTTCTTC. It yields the protein CASSLSPGYNEQFF. V is TRBV7-2 and J is TRBJ2-1; D unclear. CDR3 length: 14 residues. Trimming took off 2 bases at V and 4 bases at J, with 9 bases between the two ends. The germline V gene has CDR1 SGHTA and CDR2 FQGNSA.

As to this clone: Other DNA sequences from this sample encode an identical CDR3 as well. The CDR3 is CASSEAGGNNQPQHF. The CDR3 coding sequence is TGTGCCAGCAGTGAAGCGGGGGGGAACAATCAGCCCCAGCATTTT. This chain uses TRBV6-1 with TRBJ1-5; D possibly corresponds to TRBD1 (5 bases). V lost 0 bases, J lost 3 bases, and 9 bases lay in between. This CDR3 is built from 15 residues. Per the germline V gene, CDR1 is MNHNS and CDR2 is SASEGT.

The rearrangement joins TRBV2 to TRBJ2-1, with D tentatively TRBD2 (5 bases). Germline-derived CDR1 and CDR2 are SNHLY and FYNNEI. The CDR3 is made up of 16 amino acids. Deletions cut 5 bases from V and 6 bases from J, with 20 bases between. The CDR3 region has the DNA TGTGCCAGCAGTCGAGATTTTGGGCGGACTCGCAATGAGCAGTTCTTC. It codes for CASSRDFGRTRNEQFF.

Points on this clone: Other DNA sequences in the sample encode the same CDR3. This chain uses TRBV29-1 with TRBJ2-1, with no clear D. This CDR3 has 11 residues. V dropped 4 bases and J dropped 1 base, with 2 bases sitting between them. Per germline, CDR1 SQVTM and CDR2 ANQGSEA. CDR3 sequence: CSVVSYNEQFF. For the CDR3, the DNA is TGCAGCGTTGTTTCCTACAATGAGCAGTTCTTC.

This chain joins TRBV4-3 and TRBJ2-2; TRBD2 matches 10 bases. J lost 6 bases, V lost 4 bases, and 8 bases had no gene match. This CDR3 is built from 16 residues. Germline V gene data show CDR1 as LGHNA and CDR2 as YSLEER. In DNA, the CDR3 is TGCGCCAGCAGCCTAGGACTAGCGGTCCGTGCCGGGGAGCTGTTTTTT. Residues: CASSLGLAVRAGELFF.

This chain joins TRBV29-1 and TRBJ2-2, with 7 bases that match TRBD1. Germline V lookup: CDR1 SQVTM, CDR2 ANQGSEA. V dropped 7 bases and J dropped 6; count of bases not matched to a gene: 5. The CDR3 is made up of 12 amino acids. CDR3 region: CSGHRGSGELFF. The CDR3, as DNA: TGCAGCGGTCACAGGGGATCCGGGGAGCTGTTTTTT.

As to this clone: This sample includes further DNA sequences coding for the same CDR3. V usage is TRBV28 and J usage is TRBJ1-1; D gene ambiguous. The ends were cut back, 2 bases at V and 4 bases at J, with 5 bases in the middle. Germline assignment: CDR1 MDHEN and CDR2 SYDVKM. The CDR3 has 12 amino acids. The CDR3 coding sequence is TGTGCCAGCAGTTTAAGTCTCACTGAAGCTTTCTTT. Its protein is CASSLSLTEAFF.

The rearrangement joins TRBV4-1 to TRBJ2-7; D unresolved. This CDR3 has 17 amino acids. With 2 bases removed from V and 0 bases from J, the gap between germline ends came to 17 bases. Germline values: CDR1 MGHRA, CDR2 YSYEKL. This CDR3 is CASSQLTREGFSYEQYF. CDR3 DNA sequence: TGCGCCAGCAGCCAATTGACACGAGAAGGCTTCTCCTACGAGCAGTACTTC.

This clone has just one count. This rearrangement joins TRBV5-1 to TRBJ1-5, with no clear D. Germline lookup yields CDR1 SGHRS and CDR2 YFSETQ. V gave up 4 bases and J gave up 1 base, with 12 bases separating them. This CDR3 has 15 residues. For the CDR3, the DNA is TGCGCCAGCAGCCCGGACGTCGGCAGCAATCAGCCCCAGCATTTT. This translates into CASSPDVGSNQPQHF.

The V and J genes are TRBV4-3 and TRBJ2-3, with D maybe TRBD1 (5 bases). This CDR3 region has 17 residues. Germline V lookup: CDR1 LGHNA, CDR2 YSLEER. Between the trimmed V and J ends, which lost 0 bases and 4 bases, there was a span of 17 bases. CDR3 residues: CASSQDPARGASDTQYF. DNA for the CDR3: TGCGCCAGCAGCCAAGACCCCGCCCGTGGGGCGTCAGATACGCAGTATTTT.

The V and J genes are TRBV6-5 and TRBJ2-1; D gene ambiguous. This CDR3 has 11 amino acids. CDR1 is MNHEY and CDR2 is SVGAGI in the germline V gene. Trimming stripped 6 bases from V and 6 bases from J, with 6 bases between. The CDR3 sequence is CASRVGNEQFF. CDR3 sequence (DNA): TGTGCCAGCAGGGTAGGCAATGAGCAGTTCTTC.

V is TRBV18 and J is TRBJ2-2; tentatively, D is TRBD1 (5 bases). Germline CDR1 reads KGHSH; CDR2 reads LQKENI. V lost 1 base to trimming and J lost 3 bases, with 12 bases between them. The CDR3 is made up of 16 amino acids. The chain's CDR3 is CASSPRQGYDTGELFF. In DNA form, the CDR3 reads TGTGCCAGCTCACCACGGCAGGGATATGACACCGGGGAGCTGTTTTTT.

The J gene is TRBJ2-3, the V gene TRBV15, with D uncertain. CDR3 length: 13 amino acids. Trimming removed 1 base from V and 9 bases from J, with 11 bases in between. Per the germline V gene, CDR1 is LNHNV and CDR2 is YYDKDF (reference sequence). CDR3 residues: CATSRALPMTQYF. The DNA of the CDR3 is TGTGCCACCAGCAGAGCTCTTCCCATGACGCAGTATTTT.

Remarks on this clone: Other DNA sequences in the sample encode the same CDR3. The rearrangement links TRBV11-3 to TRBJ2-7; D remains unclear. The length of the CDR3 is 13 residues. CDR1 is SGHNT and CDR2 is YENEEA in the germline V gene. Trimming took 0 bases from V and 1 from J, leaving 4 bases between them. The CDR3 region is CASSLDSSYEQYF. The CDR3 nucleotides read TGTGCCAGCAGCTTAGACAGTTCCTACGAGCAGTACTTC.

The chain recombines TRBV5-1 with TRBJ1-1, with no clear D. Germline V lookup: CDR1 SGHRS, CDR2 YFSETQ. The CDR3 runs to 16 residues. V shed 4 bases and J shed 3 bases, with 19 bases lying between them. The CDR3: CASSTPAGGSDTEAFF. CDR3 sequence (DNA): TGCGCCAGCAGCACCCCCGCAGGCGGCTCCGACACTGAAGCTTTCTTT.

Note on this clone: Distinct nucleotide sequences in the sample also encode this CDR3. This chain joins TRBV7-9 and TRBJ2-7, with a possible D match to TRBD1 (5 bases). The CDR3 has 12 amino acids. With 2 bases removed from V and 3 bases from J, the gap between germline ends came to 5 bases. Germline loops: CDR1 SEHNR, CDR2 FQNEAQ (reference sequence). This CDR3 reads CASSLQGYEQYF. The CDR3 region has the DNA TGTGCCAGCAGCTTACAGGGCTACGAGCAGTACTTC.

J is TRBJ2-1 and V is TRBV11-2; no reliable D call. V lost 0 bases and J lost 12, with 12 bases in between. CDR1 and CDR2 (germline): SGHAT, FQNNGV. CDR3 length equals 13 residues. Here the CDR3 DNA reads TGTGCCAGCAGCTTAGATCTCGCCGTTGGGCAGTTCTTC. As protein: CASSLDLAVGQFF.

This clone was seen once. V is TRBV30 and J is TRBJ1-1, with D maybe TRBD1 (6 bases). This CDR3 region has 16 residues. The germline V and J ends were trimmed by 2 bases and 0 bases, with 16 bases remaining between them. The germline CDR1 and CDR2 sequences are GTSNPN and SVGIG (reference sequence). Written as DNA, the CDR3 is TGTGCCTGGAGTAGGGGTTGGGACACAATGAACACTGAAGCTTTCTTT. Translation gives CAWSRGWDTMNTEAFF.

This chain connects TRBV30 to TRBJ1-4; no clear D. V gave up 0 bases and J gave up 4 bases, with 9 bases separating them. Germline V gene data show CDR1 as GTSNPN and CDR2 as SVGIG (reference sequence). This CDR3 comprises 14 residues. The chain's CDR3 is CAWSVSGNNEKLFF. For the CDR3, the DNA is TGTGCCTGGAGTGTATCGGGGAATAATGAAAAACTGTTTTTT.

This chain connects TRBV15 to TRBJ1-5, with D hard to call. CDR3 length equals 17 residues. Germline loops: CDR1 LNHNV, CDR2 YYDKDF (reference sequence). The V end lost 3 bases, the J end lost 1 base, and 16 bases lay between the germline ends. The CDR3 loop is CATSRVVGAGSNQPQHF. The CDR3 bases are TGTGCCACCAGCAGGGTCGTAGGCGCCGGGAGCAATCAGCCCCAGCATTTT.

The CDR3 loop is CASSPRTLGSGYTDTQYF. CDR3 in DNA: TGTGCCAGCAGCCCGAGGACGCTGGGTAGCGGATACACAGATACGCAGTATTTT. This sequence joins TRBV2 and TRBJ2-3; tentatively, D is TRBD2 (6 bases). CDR3 length equals 18 residues. Germline V gene sequence: CDR1 SNHLY, CDR2 FYNNEI. With 6 bases removed from V and 2 bases from J, the gap between germline ends came to 24 bases.

The V and J genes are TRBV19 and TRBJ1-5, with 7 bases aligning to TRBD1. The J segment lost 7 bases and the V segment lost 1 base, leaving 4 bases of the junction unmatched. Germline values: CDR1 LNHDA, CDR2 SQIVND (reference sequence). The CDR3 is 14 amino acids. This CDR3 reads CASSIVEGAQPQHF. DNA of the CDR3: TGTGCCAGTAGTATAGTTGAGGGGGCCCAGCCCCAGCATTTT.

The V and J genes are TRBV18 and TRBJ2-3, with 14 bases fitting TRBD2. The CDR3 has 17 residues. CDR1 is KGHSH and CDR2 is LQKENI in the germline V gene. Trimming removed 6 bases from V and 2 bases from J; junction bases left unmatched: 7. CDR3 residues: CASSLGLAGGTTDTQYF. The DNA for the CDR3 is TGTGCCAGCTCCCTCGGACTAGCGGGAGGAACCACAGATACGCAGTATTTT.

In this sample, this clone turned up once. The chain carries TRBV20-1 and TRBJ2-5; D unclear. Trimming left V 2 bases short and J 5 bases short, with 6 bases between. Germline loops: CDR1 DFQATT, CDR2 SNEGSKA (reference sequence). The length of the CDR3 is 11 residues. DNA of the CDR3: TGCAGTGCTAGAATTACGGAGACCCAGTACTTC. It encodes CSARITETQYF.

The chain recombines TRBV6-1 with TRBJ2-5, with D unclear. This CDR3 is 12 amino acids long. Trimming removed 3 bases from V and 0 bases from J, with 2 bases in between. CDR1 MNHNS and CDR2 SASEGT come from the germline V gene. The CDR3 nucleotides read TGTGCCAGCAGTGAGGACCAAGAGACCCAGTACTTC. Its protein product is CASSEDQETQYF.

The chain links TRBV19 to TRBJ2-7, with a weak D call TRBD1 (6 bases). CDR1 and CDR2 from the germline V gene are LNHDA and SQIVND (reference sequence). V was shortened by 4 bases and J by 2 bases, with 12 bases between the two germline ends. The CDR3 has 14 residues. The CDR3 spells CASSTPGHPYEQYF. CDR3 DNA sequence: TGTGCCAGTAGTACCCCGGGACATCCCTACGAGCAGTACTTC.

V gene TRBV6-5 combines with J gene TRBJ2-2, with D perhaps given as TRBD1 or TRBD2 (5 bases each). This CDR3 contains 14 residues. Trimming removed 2 bases at V and 11 bases at J, with 15 bases between. CDR1 and CDR2 (germline): MNHEY, SVGAGI. CDR3 amino acids: CASSYRDLTTELFF. CDR3 nucleotides: TGTGCCAGCAGTTACCGGGACCTCACTACCGAGCTGTTTTTT.

The chain couples TRBV19 to TRBJ2-7; D is undetermined. The CDR3 consists of 13 residues. The germline V gene encodes CDR1 LNHDA and CDR2 SQIVND (reference sequence). V was pared by 3 bases and J by 4 bases, with 10 bases between. CDR3 nucleotides: TGTGCCAGTAGTATCGGCCCACCTTACGAGCAGTACTTC. As protein: CASSIGPPYEQYF.

V gene TRBV6-6 combines with J gene TRBJ1-2, with TRBD1 matching 7 bases. Germline assignment: CDR1 MNHNY and CDR2 SVGAGI (reference sequence). The CDR3 has 15 amino acids. Unmatched junction bases numbered 9, after V lost 4 bases and J lost 4 bases. The CDR3 region has the DNA TGTGCCAGCAGTTCACTCCCCGGGACAGCCTATGGCTACACCTTC. Amino acids: CASSSLPGTAYGYTF.

This chain uses TRBV25-1 with TRBJ1-1, with 8 bases fitting TRBD1. Germline loops: CDR1 MGHDK, CDR2 SYGVNS. The length of the CDR3 is 15 residues. The V segment lost 2 bases and the J segment 1 base; nucleotides outside the gene matches: 3. The CDR3, as DNA: TGTGCCAGCAGTGAAGCCGGGACAGGGAACACTGAAGCTTTCTTT. Translating it yields CASSEAGTGNTEAFF.